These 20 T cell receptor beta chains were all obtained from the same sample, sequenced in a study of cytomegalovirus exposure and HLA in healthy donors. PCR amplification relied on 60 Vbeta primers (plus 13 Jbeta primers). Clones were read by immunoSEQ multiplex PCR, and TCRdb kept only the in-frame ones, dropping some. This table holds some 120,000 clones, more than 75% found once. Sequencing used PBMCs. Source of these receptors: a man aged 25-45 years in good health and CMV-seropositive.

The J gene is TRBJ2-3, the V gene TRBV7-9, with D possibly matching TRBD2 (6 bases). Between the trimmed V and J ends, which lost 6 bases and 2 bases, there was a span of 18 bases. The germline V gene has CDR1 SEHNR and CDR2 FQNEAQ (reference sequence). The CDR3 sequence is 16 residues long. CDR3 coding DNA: TGTGCCAGCAGGACGACCTTCACGGGGGACACAGATACGCAGTATTTT. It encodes CASRTTFTGDTDTQYF.

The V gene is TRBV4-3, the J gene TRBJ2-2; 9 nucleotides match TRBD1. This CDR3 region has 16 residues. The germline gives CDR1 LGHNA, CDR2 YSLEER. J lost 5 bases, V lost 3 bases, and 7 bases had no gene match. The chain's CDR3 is CASSQNRGPGTGELFF. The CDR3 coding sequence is TGCGCCAGCAGCCAGAACAGGGGGCCGGGAACCGGGGAGCTGTTTTTT.

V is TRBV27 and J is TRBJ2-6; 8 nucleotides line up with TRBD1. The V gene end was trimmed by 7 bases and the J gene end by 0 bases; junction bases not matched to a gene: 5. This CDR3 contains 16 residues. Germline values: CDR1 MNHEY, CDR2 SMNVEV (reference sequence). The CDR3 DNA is TGTGCCAGCAAGACGACAGGGGTCTCTGGGGCCAACGTCCTGACTTTC. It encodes CASKTTGVSGANVLTF.

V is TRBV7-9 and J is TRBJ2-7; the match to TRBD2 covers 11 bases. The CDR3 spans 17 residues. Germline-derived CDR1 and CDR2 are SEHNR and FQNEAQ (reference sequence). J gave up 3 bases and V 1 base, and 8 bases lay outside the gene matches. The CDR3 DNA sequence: TGTGCCAGCAGCTTAGGGCCGGGACTAGCGGTGATCTACGAGCAGTACTTC. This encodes CASSLGPGLAVIYEQYF.

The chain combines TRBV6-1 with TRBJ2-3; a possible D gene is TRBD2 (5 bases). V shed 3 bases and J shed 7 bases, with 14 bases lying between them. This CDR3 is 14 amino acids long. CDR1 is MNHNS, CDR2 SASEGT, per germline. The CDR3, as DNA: TGTGCCAGCAGTGATGTGGGAGTCGGAAATACGCAGTATTTT. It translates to CASSDVGVGNTQYF.

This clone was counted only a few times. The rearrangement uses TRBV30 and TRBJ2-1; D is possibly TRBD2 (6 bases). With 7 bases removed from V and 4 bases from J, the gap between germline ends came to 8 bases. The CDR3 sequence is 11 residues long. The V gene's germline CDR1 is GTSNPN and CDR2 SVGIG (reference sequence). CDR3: CASEGYNEQFF. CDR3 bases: TGTGCCTCGGAGGGGTACAATGAGCAGTTCTTC.

The CDR3 region is CASSFQLTGEKKKLFF. The CDR3 DNA reads as TGTGCCAGCAGTTTCCAGTTGACAGGGGAGAAGAAAAAACTGTTTTTT. This chain joins TRBV6-5 and TRBJ1-4; 8 bases fit TRBD1. V shed 4 bases and J 9 bases; nucleotides not matched to a gene: 13. CDR1 MNHEY and CDR2 SVGAGI come from the germline V gene. The CDR3 has 16 residues.

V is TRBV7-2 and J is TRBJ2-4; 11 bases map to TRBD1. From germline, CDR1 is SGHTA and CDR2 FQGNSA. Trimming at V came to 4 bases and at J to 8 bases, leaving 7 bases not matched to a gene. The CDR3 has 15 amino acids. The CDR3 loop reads CASSWTGGAFDIQYF. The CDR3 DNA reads TGTGCCAGCAGCTGGACAGGGGGCGCCTTTGACATTCAGTACTTC.

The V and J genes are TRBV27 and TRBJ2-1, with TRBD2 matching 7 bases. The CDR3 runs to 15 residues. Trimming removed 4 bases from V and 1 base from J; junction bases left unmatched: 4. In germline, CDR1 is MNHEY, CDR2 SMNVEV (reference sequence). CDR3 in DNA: TGTGCCAGCAGTTCCGCTAGCGGATCCTACAATGAGCAGTTCTTC. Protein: CASSSASGSYNEQFF.

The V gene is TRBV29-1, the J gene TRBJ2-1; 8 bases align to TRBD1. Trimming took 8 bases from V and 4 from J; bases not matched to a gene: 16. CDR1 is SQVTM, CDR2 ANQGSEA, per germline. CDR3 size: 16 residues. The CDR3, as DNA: TGCAGCCTTACCAAACTTCGGGACAGGAGTTACAATGAGCAGTTCTTC. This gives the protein CSLTKLRDRSYNEQFF.

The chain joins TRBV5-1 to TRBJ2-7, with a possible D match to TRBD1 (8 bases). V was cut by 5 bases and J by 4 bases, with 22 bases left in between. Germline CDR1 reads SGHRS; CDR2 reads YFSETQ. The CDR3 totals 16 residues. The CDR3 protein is CASSRGVGQVKYEQYF. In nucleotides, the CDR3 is TGCGCCAGCAGTCGGGGGGTGGGACAGGTGAAATACGAGCAGTACTTC.

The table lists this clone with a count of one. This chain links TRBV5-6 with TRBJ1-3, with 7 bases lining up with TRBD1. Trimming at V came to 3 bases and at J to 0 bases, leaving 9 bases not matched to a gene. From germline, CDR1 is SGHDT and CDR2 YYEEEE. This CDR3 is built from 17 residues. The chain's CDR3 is CASSSVGTELSGNTIYF. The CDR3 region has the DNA TGTGCCAGCAGCTCCGTAGGGACAGAACTCTCTGGAAACACCATATATTTT.

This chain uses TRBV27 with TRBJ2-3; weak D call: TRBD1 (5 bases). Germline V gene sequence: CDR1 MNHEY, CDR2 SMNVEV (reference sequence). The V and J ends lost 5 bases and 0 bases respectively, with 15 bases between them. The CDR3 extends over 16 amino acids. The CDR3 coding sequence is TGTGCCAGCAGTCCCCTTGGGGCGAGTAGCACAGATACGCAGTATTTT. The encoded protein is CASSPLGASSTDTQYF.

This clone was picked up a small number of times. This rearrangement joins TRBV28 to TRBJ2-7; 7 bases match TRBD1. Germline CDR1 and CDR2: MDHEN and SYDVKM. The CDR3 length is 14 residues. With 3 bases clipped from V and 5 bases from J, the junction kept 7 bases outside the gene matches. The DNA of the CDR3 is TGTGCCAGCAGTTTCGCGACAGGGTACCACGAGCAGTACTTC. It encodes CASSFATGYHEQYF. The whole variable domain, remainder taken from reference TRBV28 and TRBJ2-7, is DVKVTQSSRYLVKRTGEKVFLECVQDMDHENMFWYRQDPGLGLRLIYFSYDVKMKEKGDIPEGYSVSREKKERFSLILESASTNQTSMYLCASSFATGYHEQYFGPGTRLTVT.

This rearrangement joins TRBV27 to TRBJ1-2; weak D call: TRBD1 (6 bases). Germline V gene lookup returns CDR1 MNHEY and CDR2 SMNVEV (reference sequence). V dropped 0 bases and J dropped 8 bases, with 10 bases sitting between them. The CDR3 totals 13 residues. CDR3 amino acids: CASSLSLGAGYTF. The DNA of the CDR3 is TGTGCCAGCAGTTTATCCTTGGGGGCGGGCTACACCTTC.

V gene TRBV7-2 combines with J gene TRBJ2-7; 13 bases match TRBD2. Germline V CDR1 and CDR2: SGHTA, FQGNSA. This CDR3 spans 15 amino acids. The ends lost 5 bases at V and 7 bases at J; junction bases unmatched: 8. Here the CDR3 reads CASSIGLAGVKEQYF. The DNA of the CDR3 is TGTGCCAGCAGCATAGGACTAGCGGGAGTAAAGGAGCAGTACTTC.

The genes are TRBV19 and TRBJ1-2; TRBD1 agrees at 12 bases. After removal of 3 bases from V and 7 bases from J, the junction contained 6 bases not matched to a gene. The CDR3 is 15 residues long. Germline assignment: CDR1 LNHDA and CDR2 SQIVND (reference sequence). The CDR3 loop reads CASSIAGQGAFGYTF. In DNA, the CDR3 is TGTGCCAGTAGTATTGCGGGACAGGGGGCTTTTGGCTACACCTTC.

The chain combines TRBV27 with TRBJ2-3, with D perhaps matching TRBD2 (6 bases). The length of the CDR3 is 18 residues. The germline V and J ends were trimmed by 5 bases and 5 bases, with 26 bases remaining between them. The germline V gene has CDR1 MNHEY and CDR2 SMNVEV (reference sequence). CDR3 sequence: CASSLSFTTSLFLDTQYF. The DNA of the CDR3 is TGTGCCAGCAGTCTCTCCTTCACCACTAGCCTTTTCTTAGATACGCAGTATTTT.

CDR3 protein: CASSFFGMVQERSPRGRAYEQYF. Written as DNA, the CDR3 is TGTGCCAGCAGTTTTTTCGGTATGGTCCAAGAGCGGTCGCCTCGCGGGAGGGCCTACGAGCAGTACTTC. This sequence joins TRBV28 and TRBJ2-7; 9 bases map to TRBD2. Germline values: CDR1 MDHEN, CDR2 SYDVKM. This CDR3 spans 23 amino acids. Unmatched junction bases numbered 29, after V lost 3 bases and J lost 2 bases.

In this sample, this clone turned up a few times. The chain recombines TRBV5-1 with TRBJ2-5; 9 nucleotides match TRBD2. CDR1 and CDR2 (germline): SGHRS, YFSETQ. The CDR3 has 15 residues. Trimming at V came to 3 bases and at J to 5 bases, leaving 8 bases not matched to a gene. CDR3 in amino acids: CASSWGLAGAETQYF. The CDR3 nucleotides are TGCGCCAGCAGCTGGGGACTAGCCGGGGCCGAGACCCAGTACTTC.